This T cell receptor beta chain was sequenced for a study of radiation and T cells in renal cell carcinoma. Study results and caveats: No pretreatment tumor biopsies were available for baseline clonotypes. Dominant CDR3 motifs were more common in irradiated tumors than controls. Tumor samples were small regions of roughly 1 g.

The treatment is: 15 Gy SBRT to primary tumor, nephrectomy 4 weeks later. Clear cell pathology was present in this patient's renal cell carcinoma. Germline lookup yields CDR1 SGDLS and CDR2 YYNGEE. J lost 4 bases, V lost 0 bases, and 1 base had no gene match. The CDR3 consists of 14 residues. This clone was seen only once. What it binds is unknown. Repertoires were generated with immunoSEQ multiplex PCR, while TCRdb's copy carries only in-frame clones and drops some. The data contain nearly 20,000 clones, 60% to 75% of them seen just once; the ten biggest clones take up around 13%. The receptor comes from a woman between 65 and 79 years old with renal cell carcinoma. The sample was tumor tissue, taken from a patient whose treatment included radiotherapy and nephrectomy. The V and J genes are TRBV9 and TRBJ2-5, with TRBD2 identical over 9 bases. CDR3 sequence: CASSVGGGAETQYF. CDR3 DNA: TGTGCCAGCAGCGTAGGCGGGGGGGCAGAGACCCAGTACTTC.